Each of the 24 T cell receptor beta chains below was sequenced from the same sample in a study of blood T cells in healthy people across ages. Sample-barcoded 5' priming and a J-beta primer mix drove a second PCR of about 6 to 11 cycles. A single record per CDR3 protein comes from TCRdb applying MiXCR to the 5' RACE reads. Of about 1,400,000 distinct CDR3 sequences in the sample, 40% to 50% were seen once. Sequences were obtained from blood. All receptors derive from a woman under 30 in good health.

This clonotype was seen only a few times. The chain combines TRBV10-3 with TRBJ2-3; D unclear. Trimming cost V 5 bases and J 2 bases, with 2 bases left between them. This CDR3 region has 11 residues. CDR1 is ENHRY, CDR2 SYGVKD, per germline. The CDR3 coding sequence is TGTGCCATCAGTACCACAGATACGCAGTATTTT. Residues: CAISTTDTQYF.

CDR3 residues: CASSLDPRSLAKNIQYF. CDR3 nucleotide sequence: TGTGCCAGCAGCTTAGACCCCAGGTCCTTAGCCAAAAACATTCAGTACTTC. The V gene is TRBV7-8, the J gene TRBJ2-4; D call uncertain. Per the germline V gene, CDR1 is SGHVS and CDR2 is FQNEAQ. The V end lost 1 base, the J end lost 0 bases, and 13 bases lay between the germline ends. The CDR3 totals 17 residues.

V is TRBV5-1 and J is TRBJ2-1; 9 positions agree with TRBD1. The CDR3 runs 14 residues. Per the germline V gene, CDR1 is SGHRS and CDR2 is YFSETQ. Trimming removed 3 bases from V and 6 bases from J; junction bases left unmatched: 4. The CDR3 loop reads CASSSGQGFNEQFF. The CDR3 DNA follows: TGCGCCAGCAGCTCCGGACAGGGGTTCAATGAGCAGTTCTTC.

The chain is built from TRBV7-2 and TRBJ2-3; no definite D call. Germline values: CDR1 SGHTA, CDR2 FQGNSA. This CDR3 is built from 15 residues. V gave up 5 bases and J gave up 1 base, with 13 bases separating them. CDR3 region: CASSPRHRGTDTQYF. The CDR3 bases are TGTGCCAGCAGCCCCCGCCATCGAGGCACAGATACGCAGTATTTT.

In this sample, this clonotype turned up a few times. The chain recombines TRBV4-2 with TRBJ2-1; 7 bases line up with TRBD2. Germline V CDR1 and CDR2: LGHNA, YNFKEQ. The CDR3 has 17 residues. The junction had 9 bases not matched to a gene; V was cut back by 0 bases and J by 4 bases. The CDR3 DNA is TGTGCCAGCAGCCAAGAGAGGCTAGCGGAGTTATACAATGAGCAGTTCTTC. It encodes CASSQERLAELYNEQFF.

This clonotype was observed a handful of times. The chain employs TRBV20-1 and TRBJ2-3; a possible D gene is TRBD1 (6 bases). Germline CDR1 is DFQATT and CDR2 is SNEGSKA (reference sequence). This CDR3 spans 15 amino acids. V lost 6 bases, J lost 1 base, and 17 bases lay in between. CDR3 DNA: TGCAGTGCCCCTCGGCCGGCAGGGGGCACAGATACGCAGTATTTT. Its protein product is CSAPRPAGGTDTQYF.

The chain carries TRBV4-1 and TRBJ2-3, with TRBD2 matching over 8 bases. Germline values: CDR1 MGHRA, CDR2 YSYEKL. J lost 7 bases, V lost 7 bases, and 13 bases had no gene match. CDR3 length: 15 residues. The CDR3 DNA reads as TGCGCCAGCAACCACACCGGGACTAGGGTGAATACGCAGTATTTT. Its protein is CASNHTGTRVNTQYF.

The gene calls are TRBV5-1 and TRBJ1-2; a possible D gene is TRBD1 (6 bases). Trimming took 0 bases from V and 8 from J, leaving 11 bases between them. Germline V gene data show CDR1 as SGHRS and CDR2 as YFSETQ. This CDR3 contains 13 residues. The CDR3 DNA reads as TGCGCCAGCAGCTTGGACAGGGCAGAGGGCTACACCTTC. It is translated as CASSLDRAEGYTF.

The CDR3 reads CASSFWASSGGNNEQYF. In DNA, the CDR3 is TGTGCCAGCAGCTTTTGGGCCTCTAGCGGGGGGAACAATGAGCAGTACTTC. The V gene is TRBV11-2, the J gene TRBJ2-1, with TRBD2 matching 11 bases. The last part of the DNA fits TRBJ2-7 better; the J call may be wrong. The V gene's germline CDR1 is SGHAT and CDR2 FQNNGV. The CDR3 totals 17 residues.

The chain has TRBV2 and TRBJ2-1; 9 bases line up with TRBD2. Matching the DNA end better, TRBJ2-7 makes the J call doubtful. This CDR3 has 16 residues. CDR1 is SNHLY and CDR2 is FYNNEI in the germline V gene. The CDR3 coding sequence is TGTGCCACCCTAACCCTTATAGCGGGGGTAGACAATGAGCAGTACTTC. This encodes CATLTLIAGVDNEQYF.

The J gene is TRBJ1-1, the V gene TRBV2; TRBD1 might be the D (5 bases). V was pared by 11 bases and J by 1 base, with 8 bases between. The CDR3 is 11 residues long. The V gene's germline CDR1 is SNHLY and CDR2 FYNNEI. CDR3 residues: CAAGGNTEAFF. CDR3 coding DNA: TGTGCCGCCGGGGGGAACACTGAAGCTTTCTTT. The entire variable domain, with the rest obtained from reference TRBV2 and TRBJ1-1, is as follows: EPEVTQTPSHQVTQMGQEVILRCVPISNHLYFYWYRQILGQKVEFLVSFYNNEISEKSEIFDDQFSVERPDGSNFTLKIRSTKLEDSAMYFCAAGGNTEAFFGQGTRLTVV.

The V and J genes are TRBV24-1 and TRBJ2-1; 9 bases match TRBD2. Losses at the gene ends were 3 bases for V and 13 bases for J; bases not matched to a gene: 27. The CDR3 totals 20 residues. Germline CDR1 and CDR2: KGHDR and SFDVKD. For the CDR3, the DNA is TGTGCCACCAGTGATCCGAACCCCCTAGTTTCTAGCGGGGCACAAGAGACCCAGTTCTTC. The encoded protein is CATSDPNPLVSSGAQETQFF.

For this clonotype: A much larger clone lies one base from this, so it may be a read error. CDR3 nucleotide sequence: TGTGCCAGCAGTGGGGTTAGGACAAGGTCCGACGAGCAGTACTTC. This codes for CASSGVRTRSDEQYF. The V gene is TRBV28, the J gene TRBJ2-4, with TRBD1 as a possible D gene (5 bases). The J call may be mistaken, given a closer DNA end match to TRBJ2-7. Germline CDR1 reads MDHEN; CDR2 reads SYDVKM. CDR3 length equals 15 residues.

This clonotype has a handful of counts. The chain joins TRBV30 to TRBJ1-2; no definite D call. V was clipped by 0 bases and J by 3 bases, with 17 bases between them. This CDR3 has 16 amino acids. Looked up from germline, CDR1 is GTSNPN and CDR2 is SVGIG (reference sequence). The DNA of the CDR3 is TGTGCCTGGAGTGTACCGGAGGGAAATCGGCACTATGGCTACACCTTC. This codes for CAWSVPEGNRHYGYTF.

This clonotype was detected a few times. The V gene is TRBV20-1, the J gene TRBJ2-4, with 13 positions matching TRBD2. Matching the DNA end better, TRBJ2-7 makes the J call doubtful. The V gene's germline CDR1 is DFQATT and CDR2 SNEGSKA (reference sequence). The CDR3 extends over 16 amino acids. The CDR3 reads CSARGTSGGNSYEQYF. The CDR3 nucleotides are TGCAGTGCTAGAGGGACTAGCGGGGGCAACTCCTACGAGCAGTACTTC.

The V gene is TRBV6-1, the J gene TRBJ1-1; 10 bases agree with TRBD1. CDR1 MNHNS and CDR2 SASEGT come from the germline V gene. The junction had 6 bases not matched to a gene; V was cut back by 1 base and J by 4 bases. This CDR3 is built from 16 residues. CDR3 sequence: CASSEDPGQGFTEAFF. The CDR3 DNA reads TGTGCCAGCAGTGAAGATCCGGGACAGGGGTTCACTGAAGCTTTCTTT.

The CDR3 nucleotides are TGTGCCTCATCAGGGGAGACTTCGTACAATGAGCAGTTCTTC. Protein product: CASSGETSYNEQFF. The chain has TRBV3-1 and TRBJ2-1; a weak D match, TRBD1 (6 bases). Germline CDR1 and CDR2: LGHDT and YNNKEL (reference sequence). This CDR3 contains 14 residues. V was shortened by 11 bases and J by 4 bases, with 18 bases between the two germline ends.

This clonotype occurred a few times. The chain recombines TRBV29-1 with TRBJ1-1, with TRBD1 as a possible D gene (5 bases). This CDR3 has 12 amino acids. Germline CDR1 and CDR2: SQVTM and ANQGSEA. The V end lost 7 bases, the J end lost 1 base, and 10 bases lay between the germline ends. For the CDR3, the DNA is TGCAGCGGGGGACCGACGAACACTGAAGCTTTCTTT. The encoded protein is CSGGPTNTEAFF.

The genes are TRBV3-1 and TRBJ1-2; weak D call: TRBD1 (5 bases). Germline V gene sequence: CDR1 LGHDT, CDR2 YNNKEL (reference sequence). This CDR3 has 13 amino acids. Trimming removed 3 bases from V and 2 bases from J, with 7 bases in between. This CDR3 reads CASSHSGNYGYTF. CDR3 bases: TGTGCCAGCAGCCACTCAGGGAACTATGGCTACACCTTC.

The chain links TRBV4-1 to TRBJ1-1; 8 nucleotides match TRBD1. The junction had 4 bases not matched to a gene; V was cut back by 3 bases and J by 1 base. This CDR3 region has 15 residues. Germline V lookup: CDR1 MGHRA, CDR2 YSYEKL. The CDR3 DNA reads TGCGCCAGCAGCCATCCACAGGGGGAGAACACTGAAGCTTTCTTT. Protein: CASSHPQGENTEAFF.

This clonotype was found a few times. A read error may explain this, as a much larger clone is one base away. CDR3 region: CASSLTAGGRNEQYF. Here the CDR3 DNA reads TGTGCCAGCAGCTTAACGGCGGGGGGGCGGAATGAGCAGTACTTC. The chain uses TRBV7-3 and TRBJ2-7, with 9 bases aligning to TRBD2. Germline-derived CDR1 and CDR2 are SGHTA and FQGTGA. Trimming took 0 bases from V and 7 from J; bases not matched to a gene: 7. The CDR3 length is 15 residues.

The V gene is TRBV6-2 or TRBV6-3, the J gene TRBJ1-4; maybe TRBD1 (6 bases). Germline CDR1 is MNHEY and CDR2 is SVGEGT. The V end lost 6 bases, the J end lost 10 bases, and 12 bases lay between the germline ends. The CDR3 is 12 amino acids. The DNA for the CDR3 is TGTGCCAGCAGCAACAGGGCATCAAAACTGTTTTTT. It specifies CASSNRASKLFF.

This chain uses TRBV7-8 with TRBJ2-1, with TRBD2 matching 7 bases. Germline V lookup: CDR1 SGHVS, CDR2 FQNEAQ. The junction had 9 bases not matched to a gene; V was cut back by 1 base and J by 0 bases. The CDR3 covers 18 residues. CDR3 protein: CASSLDISLASSYNEQFF. CDR3 coding DNA: TGTGCCAGCAGCTTAGATATTTCACTAGCGAGCTCCTACAATGAGCAGTTCTTC.

This sequence joins TRBV5-1 and TRBJ2-1; TRBD2 aligns across 7 bases. The CDR3 extends over 17 amino acids. CDR1 and CDR2 from the germline V gene are SGHRS and YFSETQ. The trim removed 3 bases at V and 0 bases at J, leaving 9 bases unmatched. The CDR3 region is CASSSNQGGISYNEQFF. CDR3 bases: TGCGCCAGCAGCTCCAACCAGGGAGGGATCTCCTACAATGAGCAGTTCTTC. The complete variable domain, with remaining parts taken from reference TRBV5-1 and TRBJ2-1, reads KAGVTQTPRYLIKTRGQQVTLSCSPISGHRSVSWYQQTPGQGLQFLFEYFSETQRNKGNFPGRFSGRQFSNSRSEMNVSTLELGDSALYLCASSSNQGGISYNEQFFGPGTRLTVL.